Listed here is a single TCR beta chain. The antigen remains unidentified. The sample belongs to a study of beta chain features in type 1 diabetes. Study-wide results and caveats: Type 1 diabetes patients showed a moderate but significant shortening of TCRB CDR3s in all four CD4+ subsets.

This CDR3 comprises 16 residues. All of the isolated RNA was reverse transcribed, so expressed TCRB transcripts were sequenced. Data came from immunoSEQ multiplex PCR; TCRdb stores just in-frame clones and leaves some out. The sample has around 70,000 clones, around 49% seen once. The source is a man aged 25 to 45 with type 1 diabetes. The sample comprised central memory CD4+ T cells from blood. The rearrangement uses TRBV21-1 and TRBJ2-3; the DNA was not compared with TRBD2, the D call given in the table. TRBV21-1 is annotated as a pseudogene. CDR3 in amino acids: CASSLAGGQGVDTQYF. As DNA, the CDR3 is TGTGCCAGCAGCCTAGCGGGAGGACAGGGGGTAGATACGCAGTATTTT.